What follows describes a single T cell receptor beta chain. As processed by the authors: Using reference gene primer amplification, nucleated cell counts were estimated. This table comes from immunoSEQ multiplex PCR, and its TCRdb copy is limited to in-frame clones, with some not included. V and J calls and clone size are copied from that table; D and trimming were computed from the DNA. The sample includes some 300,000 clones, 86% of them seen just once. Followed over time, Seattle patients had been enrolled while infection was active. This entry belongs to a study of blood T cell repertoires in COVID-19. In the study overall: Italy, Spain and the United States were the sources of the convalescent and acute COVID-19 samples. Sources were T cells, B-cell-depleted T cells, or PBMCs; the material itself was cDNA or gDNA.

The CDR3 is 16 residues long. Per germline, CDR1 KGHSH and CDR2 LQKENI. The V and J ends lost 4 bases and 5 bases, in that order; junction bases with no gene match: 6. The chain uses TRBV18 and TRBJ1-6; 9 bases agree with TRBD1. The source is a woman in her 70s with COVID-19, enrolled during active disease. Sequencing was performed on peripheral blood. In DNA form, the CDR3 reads TGTGCCAGCTCACTGCCGGGACAGGGTAATAATTCACCCCTCCACTTT. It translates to CASSLPGQGNNSPLHF.